This T cell receptor beta chain was profiled in a study of T-cell memory formation after mild COVID-19. For the study at large: TCR clusters were mostly donor specific. Findings and caveats of the study: Among clones peaking at day 37 in the second wave, SARS-CoV-2 specificity remained unconfirmed.

This clonotype has just a few counts. Its antigen is unidentified. Using constant-segment primers, 5'RACE produced TCR alpha and TCR beta cDNA libraries carrying sample barcodes and UMIs. TCRdb ran MiXCR on the 5' RACE reads and lists one entry per CDR3 protein. The sample has 150,000 to 200,000 distinct CDR3 sequences, around 10% seen once. Germline V CDR1 and CDR2: SGHRS, YFSETQ. With 4 bases clipped from V and 0 bases from J, the junction kept 5 bases outside the gene matches. The length of the CDR3 is 15 residues. The chain combines TRBV5-1 with TRBJ2-7; 9 nucleotides agree with TRBD2. This clonotype was obtained from a man younger than 35 who had mild COVID-19 (a few samples of this study predate the infection). Cell type and time point are not known. The sample taken for sequencing was PBMCs or a T cell subset sorted from them (not recorded which). CDR3 sequence (DNA): TGCGCCAGCAGCGGTAGCGGGGGCCGCTCCTACGAGCAGTACTTC. It specifies CASSGSGGRSYEQYF.